The 28 T cell receptor beta chains in this list originate from one sample, sequenced in a study of T-cell reconstitution after alpha-beta-depleted transplantation in children. Unique molecular identifiers were incorporated when the TCRbeta library was constructed. TCRdb analysed the PCR reads with MiXCR anew, one entry per CDR3 protein. The sample consists of hundreds of thousands of distinct CDR3 sequences, around 12% of them appearing once. The specimen was PBMCs, collected before TCRalphabeta/CD19-depleted stem cell transplant. These receptors came from a girl aged 2 to 10 with congenital amegakaryocytic thrombocytopenia, due to receive a stem cell transplant.

This clonotype was seen more than once but under ten times. The V call is TRBV6-1, the J call TRBJ2-1, with D perhaps matching TRBD2 (7 bases). V was cut by 5 bases and J by 4 bases, with 12 bases left in between. The CDR3 spans 14 residues. Per the germline V gene, CDR1 is MNHNS and CDR2 is SASEGT. DNA for the CDR3: TGTGCCAGCAGTAGAGGGGGGGGGTACAATGAGCAGTTCTTC. Amino acids: CASSRGGGYNEQFF.

Ten or more counts support this clonotype. The chain recombines TRBV5-1 with TRBJ1-1; D gene uncertain. Germline-derived CDR1 and CDR2 are SGHRS and YFSETQ. The CDR3 contains 15 residues. The V end was cut by 5 bases, the J end by 0 bases, with 14 bases between. The CDR3 DNA sequence: TGCGCCAGCAGGCCAGTTGAGACGGTGAACACTGAAGCTTTCTTT. It encodes CASRPVETVNTEAFF.

This clonotype appeared many times. The CDR3 region has the DNA TGCAGTGCCAGAATACTAGCGGGAGGGATGAGCTCCTACGAGCAGTACTTC. It yields the protein CSARILAGGMSSYEQYF. The chain joins TRBV20-1 to TRBJ2-7; 13 nucleotides match TRBD2. The V gene's germline CDR1 is DFQATT and CDR2 SNEGSKA (reference sequence). With V trimmed by 6 bases and J by 0 bases, 11 bases remained unmatched. CDR3 size: 17 residues.

This clonotype has ten or more counts. This chain connects TRBV29-1 to TRBJ1-1, with D hard to call. The CDR3 contains 12 residues. Looked up from germline, CDR1 is SQVTM and CDR2 is ANQGSEA. The germline V and J ends were trimmed by 4 bases and 1 base, with 7 bases remaining between them. CDR3 loop: CSVVSRNTEAFF. For the CDR3, the DNA is TGCAGCGTTGTCAGCAGGAACACTGAAGCTTTCTTT.

This chain connects TRBV12-3 or TRBV12-4 to TRBJ2-7; D is perhaps TRBD1 (5 bases). The CDR3 is 14 amino acids. The V gene lost 5 bases and the J gene lost 3 bases, with 14 bases spanning the gap. CDR3 amino acids: CASSTSTADYEQYF. The CDR3 DNA reads as TGTGCCAGCAGTACATCGACAGCCGACTACGAGCAGTACTTC.

This chain links TRBV6-4 with TRBJ2-2; 7 bases fit TRBD1. The CDR3 contains 16 residues. V lost 2 bases to trimming and J lost 3 bases; unmatched junction nucleotides: 6. Germline loops: CDR1 MRHNA, CDR2 SNTAGT. The CDR3 is CASSDGVGGDTGELFF. Here the CDR3 DNA reads TGTGCCAGCAGTGACGGCGTAGGGGGCGACACCGGGGAGCTGTTTTTT.

This clonotype turned up a few times. J is TRBJ2-7 and V is TRBV28, with unresolved D. V lost 7 bases to trimming and J lost 2 bases, with 12 bases between them. CDR3 length: 13 amino acids. CDR1 MDHEN and CDR2 SYDVKM come from the germline V gene. CDR3 DNA sequence: TGTGCCAGCAATCCCGACACCCCCTACGAGCAGTACTTC. Translated: CASNPDTPYEQYF. Complete variable domain (other parts from reference TRBV28 and TRBJ2-7): DVKVTQSSRYLVKRTGEKVFLECVQDMDHENMFWYRQDPGLGLRLIYFSYDVKMKEKGDIPEGYSVSREKKERFSLILESASTNQTSMYLCASNPDTPYEQYFGPGTRLTVT.

In its sample, this clonotype was seen a few times. V usage is TRBV12-3 or TRBV12-4 and J usage is TRBJ2-7; D remains ambiguous. CDR3 length equals 12 residues. V shed 4 bases and J shed 2 bases, with 6 bases lying between them. The CDR3 DNA reads as TGTGCCAGCAGTTATAGTGCCTACGAGCAGTACTTC. It yields the protein CASSYSAYEQYF.

This clonotype has a handful of counts. The chain carries TRBV5-5 and TRBJ2-2, with 14 bases identical to TRBD2. The CDR3 length is 17 residues. V lost 4 bases, J lost 6 bases, and 8 bases stayed unmatched. Germline V gives CDR1 SGHKS, CDR2 YYEKEE (reference sequence). The CDR3 region is CASSDNPGLAGAGELFF. CDR3 nucleotides: TGTGCCAGCAGCGATAATCCGGGACTAGCGGGAGCCGGGGAGCTGTTTTTT.

In this sample, this clonotype turned up a few times. The chain has TRBV15 and TRBJ1-1, with D possibly being TRBD1 (5 bases). The germline V gene encodes CDR1 LNHNV and CDR2 YYDKDF (reference sequence). The CDR3 is 14 amino acids. The V and J ends lost 1 base and 10 bases respectively, with 16 bases between them. CDR3 amino acids: CATSRASEGKRAFF. DNA for the CDR3: TGTGCCACCAGCAGAGCCTCGGAGGGGAAGAGAGCTTTCTTT.

This clonotype showed up many times. The genes are TRBV12-3 or TRBV12-4 and TRBJ1-1, with D unresolved. There are 10 residues in the CDR3. The V and J ends lost 6 bases and 8 bases respectively, with 7 bases between them. CDR3 DNA: TGTGCCAGCAGGGGGTTGGAAGCTTTCTTT. It codes for CASRGLEAFF.

This chain links TRBV6-5 with TRBJ1-3, with D possibly matching TRBD1 (6 bases). CDR3 length: 15 amino acids. V was trimmed by 2 bases and J by 4 bases, leaving 12 bases between them. CDR1 and CDR2 (germline): MNHEY, SVGAGI. The CDR3 sequence: CASSYGGARGNTIYF. The CDR3 coding sequence is TGTGCCAGCAGTTACGGGGGCGCGAGAGGAAACACCATATATTTT.

This clonotype occurred a few times. The V and J genes are TRBV28 and TRBJ2-3; TRBD1 agrees at 8 bases. Germline V gives CDR1 MDHEN, CDR2 SYDVKM. CDR3 length equals 14 residues. The V and J ends lost 8 bases and 3 bases, in that order; junction bases with no gene match: 7. CDR3 coding DNA: TGTGCCAGCTGTTGGGACAGGTTGACAGATACGCAGTATTTT. This sequence encodes CASCWDRLTDTQYF.

The genes are TRBV20-1 and TRBJ2-2; D ambiguous. V was shortened by 0 bases and J by 1 base, with 12 bases between the two germline ends. Germline V gene data show CDR1 as DFQATT and CDR2 as SNEGSKA (reference sequence). The CDR3 length is 16 residues. CDR3 in DNA: TGCAGTGCTAGAGATCCGGCAGCGCAGAACACCGGGGAGCTGTTTTTT. This translates into CSARDPAAQNTGELFF.

J is TRBJ2-1 and V is TRBV20-1, with 8 nucleotides matching TRBD2. The CDR3 runs 16 residues. Germline-derived CDR1 and CDR2 are DFQATT and SNEGSKA (reference sequence). V shed 3 bases, J shed 4 bases, and the junction held 11 bases outside the gene matches. The CDR3 region is CSASTDSGSRYNEQFF. CDR3 nucleotide sequence: TGCAGTGCTAGTACTGACAGCGGGAGTCGATACAATGAGCAGTTCTTC.

The V gene is TRBV7-6, the J gene TRBJ2-3, with 8 bases that match TRBD2. This CDR3 spans 16 amino acids. Germline values: CDR1 SGHVS, CDR2 FNYEAQ. V lost 3 bases and J lost 4; bases outside the gene matches: 9. The CDR3 region is CASSFTASGGADTQYF. CDR3 bases: TGTGCCAGCAGCTTTACCGCTTCGGGAGGGGCAGATACGCAGTATTTT.

The sample holds many counts of this clonotype. The genes are TRBV20-1 and TRBJ2-1; 8 bases are shared with TRBD1. The CDR3 runs 14 residues. V lost 2 bases to trimming and J lost 4 bases; unmatched junction nucleotides: 4. Germline CDR1 is DFQATT and CDR2 is SNEGSKA (reference sequence). The CDR3 sequence: CSARLQGAYNEQFF. In DNA form, the CDR3 reads TGCAGTGCTAGACTTCAGGGGGCTTACAATGAGCAGTTCTTC.

This clonotype was recorded many times. The chain carries TRBV5-1 and TRBJ2-7, with 12 bases matching TRBD1. Trimming cost V 3 bases and J 5 bases; bases outside gene matches: 6. CDR3 length: 15 amino acids. Germline V gene lookup returns CDR1 SGHRS and CDR2 YFSETQ. The CDR3 here is CASSSPGTGGDEQYF. CDR3 sequence (DNA): TGCGCCAGCAGCTCTCCCGGGACAGGGGGCGACGAGCAGTACTTC. Based on the CDR3 plus reference TRBV5-1 and TRBJ2-7, the full variable domain is KAGVTQTPRYLIKTRGQQVTLSCSPISGHRSVSWYQQTPGQGLQFLFEYFSETQRNKGNFPGRFSGRQFSNSRSEMNVSTLELGDSALYLCASSSPGTGGDEQYFGPGTRLTVT.

In its sample, this clonotype was seen many times. The gene calls are TRBV20-1 and TRBJ2-5; D not resolved. The V gene lost 2 bases and the J gene lost 5 bases, with 15 bases spanning the gap. The CDR3 has 14 residues. The germline CDR1 and CDR2 sequences are DFQATT and SNEGSKA (reference sequence). The CDR3 DNA is TGCAGTGCTAGAAATAGCTACGCACGGGAGACCCAGTACTTC. It yields the protein CSARNSYARETQYF.

This clonotype was observed a handful of times. The V and J genes are TRBV5-1 and TRBJ2-5, with D unclear. Trimming stripped 4 bases from V and 5 bases from J, with 15 bases between. The germline V gene has CDR1 SGHRS and CDR2 YFSETQ. This CDR3 is built from 14 residues. CDR3 sequence (DNA): TGCGCCAGCAGCCCCCACTCAGCCCAGGAGACCCAGTACTTC. It encodes CASSPHSAQETQYF.

This clonotype was counted only a few times. This sequence joins TRBV5-1 and TRBJ2-5; the match to TRBD2 covers 8 bases. Germline trimming cut 7 bases from V and 2 bases from J; bases unmatched to any gene: 10. The CDR3 consists of 15 residues. Germline V gives CDR1 SGHRS, CDR2 YFSETQ. CDR3 bases: TGCGCCAGCGGATTGCTAGCGGGCCAACAAGAGACCCAGTACTTC. This codes for CASGLLAGQQETQYF.

This clonotype was recorded at least ten times. The gene calls are TRBV20-1 and TRBJ2-7; no firm D call. The germline V and J ends were trimmed by 5 bases and 4 bases, with 9 bases remaining between them. Germline lookup yields CDR1 DFQATT and CDR2 SNEGSKA (reference sequence). The CDR3 extends over 11 amino acids. The CDR3 reads CSAGRPYEQYF. The CDR3 DNA is TGCAGTGCTGGACGACCTTACGAGCAGTACTTC.

This clonotype was seen at least ten times. The chain has TRBV20-1 and TRBJ2-4, with a weak D call TRBD2 (6 bases). V gave up 3 bases and J gave up 3 bases, with 9 bases separating them. The CDR3 contains 13 residues. Germline CDR1 reads DFQATT; CDR2 reads SNEGSKA (reference sequence). CDR3 region: CSASGRGKNIQYF. DNA for the CDR3: TGCAGTGCTAGCGGGAGAGGCAAAAACATTCAGTACTTC.

This chain links TRBV5-1 with TRBJ2-5; 14 bases are shared with TRBD2. The junction had 6 bases not matched to a gene; V was cut back by 4 bases and J by 4 bases. Germline V gene lookup returns CDR1 SGHRS and CDR2 YFSETQ. The CDR3 has 16 residues. CDR3 sequence: CASSTGLAGEGETQYF. Here the CDR3 DNA reads TGCGCCAGCAGCACGGGACTAGCGGGAGAGGGAGAGACCCAGTACTTC.

This clonotype has at least ten counts. The chain combines TRBV15 with TRBJ2-1; 15 bases are a match to TRBD2. This CDR3 has 21 residues. V lost 0 bases, J lost 3 bases, and 12 bases stayed unmatched. Germline CDR1 and CDR2: LNHNV and YYDKDF (reference sequence). This CDR3 reads CATSRDFGRTSGRVVYNEQFF. CDR3 DNA sequence: TGTGCCACCAGCAGAGATTTCGGAAGGACTAGCGGGAGGGTTGTCTACAATGAGCAGTTCTTC.

At least ten counts were recorded for this clonotype. The chain has TRBV5-1 and TRBJ1-4; D uncertain. Germline CDR1 reads SGHRS; CDR2 reads YFSETQ. The CDR3 is 14 residues long. Trimming removed 2 bases at V and 3 bases at J, with 8 bases between. The CDR3 DNA is TGCGCCAGCAGCTTTGGGGAGGCTAATGAAAAACTGTTTTTT. It translates to CASSFGEANEKLFF.

In this sample, this clonotype turned up many times. The genes are TRBV12-3 or TRBV12-4 and TRBJ2-1; 8 positions match TRBD1. V shed 7 bases, J shed 4 bases, and the junction held 3 bases outside the gene matches. The CDR3 spans 13 residues. The chain's CDR3 is CASTGTGYNEQFF. The CDR3 DNA is TGTGCCAGCACCGGGACAGGTTACAATGAGCAGTTCTTC.

The chain joins TRBV9 to TRBJ1-2, with D unclear. In germline, CDR1 is SGDLS, CDR2 YYNGEE. V was clipped by 0 bases and J by 1 base, with 10 bases between them. The CDR3 has 15 amino acids. CDR3 protein: CASSVVSQFNYGYTF. Written as DNA, the CDR3 is TGTGCCAGCAGCGTAGTATCCCAGTTTAACTATGGCTACACCTTC.